This T cell receptor (beta chain) was observed in a study of blood T cell repertoires in COVID-19. V was cut by 5 bases and J by 0 bases, with 6 bases left in between. The CDR3 runs to 13 residues. Germline V gene lookup returns CDR1 SGHRS and CDR2 YFSETQ. Data came from immunoSEQ multiplex PCR; TCRdb stores just in-frame clones and leaves some out. The sample has about 60,000 clones; less than 85% are singletons. Sequences were obtained from peripheral blood. The clonotype originates from a man in his fifties or sixties with acute or convalescent COVID-19. The rearrangement links TRBV5-1 to TRBJ1-3; D remains unclear. In DNA form, the CDR3 reads TGCGCCAGCAGTTCGAGCTCTGGAAACACCATATATTTT. It codes for CASSSSSGNTIYF.